This paragraph reports one T cell receptor (beta chain). TCRdb recomputed calls from the RACE reads with MiXCR, one row per CDR3 protein. The top ten hold around 6.8% of the sample, which has fewer than 80,000 distinct CDR3 sequences, about a tenth seen once. This entry belongs to a study of human T cells and chemical hapten exposure. Study information: Weekly diphenylcyclopropenone doses were given to patients' scalps across the roughly 25-week study. The study patch tested 0.01% DPC on the upper back and read results at 6 days.

The CDR3 is 14 residues long. CDR1 and CDR2 from the germline V gene are SGHRS and YFSETQ. V lost 4 bases to trimming and J lost 3 bases; unmatched junction nucleotides: 2. Indicated time point: patch test 2, 6 weeks after DPC sensitization. This sample's treatment: therapeutic diphenylcyclopropenone sensitization with weekly scalp DPC. The TCR originated in a woman in her 50s with alopecia areata. Some clones in this sample may be carry-over from other donors' samples. Source: whole blood, taken in connection with sensitization to the hapten diphenylcyclopropenone (DPC). The chain has TRBV5-1 and TRBJ2-7; 12 nucleotides line up with TRBD2. DNA of the CDR3: TGCGCCAGCAGCATGACTAGCGGGAGCTACGAGCAGTACTTC. It codes for CASSMTSGSYEQYF.